Below, one T cell receptor beta chain is given with its context. The specificity of this receptor is unknown. Per-base qualities were not stored, and no clone one base away is much larger. Donors formed part of the validation cohort, which comprised over a hundred subjects and was distinct from the first cohort of 550 to 850 subjects. The sample belongs to a study of cytomegalovirus exposure and HLA in healthy donors (dated by TCRdb to the late 2010s). In terms of the full investigation: The 666 repertoires of the first cohort and the roughly 120 validation repertoires were produced on the same platform, according to a later analysis. The study aimed to test whether cataloging public T cell receptors could reveal signatures of past pathogen exposure. A separate validation cohort of more than 100 different subjects was used in addition to the approximately 670-subject first cohort. To predict cytomegalovirus infection status, the study brought together high-throughput TCR immunosequencing, statistical association of individual TCRs with disease status, and machine learning.

V lost 6 bases and J lost 6 bases; the stretch between them is 15 bases long. Inclusive of the bounding cysteine and phenylalanine, the CDR3 is 13 residues long. Here the CDR3 DNA is all that survives: 39 bases in frame from base 1. Looking up the germline V gene yields CDR1 SNHLY and CDR2 FYNNEI. Library prep was done by the immunoSEQ multiplex PCR assay. In the source study's methods: A statistical classification framework was built for diagnosing cytomegalovirus status from the catalog of TCR beta chain sequences. The immuneACCESS repertoire file appears here via TCRdb, limited to in-frame rearrangements. These files lack a portion of the clones; in checked studies, under half of the deficit traces to unresolved V genes, and the cause of the others is not known. The DNA was the basis for D and trimming; V, J and clone size are from that table. This sample comprises approximately 300,000 clones, approximately 90% of them detected only once. The ten largest clonotypes hold about 0.8% of the sample.

Study-level results and caveats: It was suggested by the authors that the approach could potentially be generalized to other disease states and immunological phenotypes. The classifier was reported to diagnose cytomegalovirus status with high specificity and sensitivity in both the original and validation cohorts. In vitro tests confirmed that a few of the cytomegalovirus-associated TCR beta chains recognize cytomegalovirus antigens. In the study, roughly 160 TCR beta chains were listed as associated with cytomegalovirus. While some public TCRs were present in many individuals, most TCR sequences turned up only very rarely across donors. Of the cluster scores, roughly 95% were above 0 in a later analysis, which found that TCRs clustered in the first cohort also tended to co-occur in the 110 or so validation repertoires. The validation cohort had no HLA typing available for a later analysis, so co-occurrence within that cohort was assessed over all 130 or so repertoires.

This TCR came from a woman aged 18-30 years in good health and CMV-seronegative. The receptor chain draws on TRBV2 and TRBJ2-7; TRBD2 is perhaps the D gene, given 6 matching bases. Sequencing was carried out using PBMCs. CDR3 region: CASRRRLESEQYF. The base sequence is TGTGCCAGCAGGAGGCGACTAGAAAGCGAGCAGTACTTC.